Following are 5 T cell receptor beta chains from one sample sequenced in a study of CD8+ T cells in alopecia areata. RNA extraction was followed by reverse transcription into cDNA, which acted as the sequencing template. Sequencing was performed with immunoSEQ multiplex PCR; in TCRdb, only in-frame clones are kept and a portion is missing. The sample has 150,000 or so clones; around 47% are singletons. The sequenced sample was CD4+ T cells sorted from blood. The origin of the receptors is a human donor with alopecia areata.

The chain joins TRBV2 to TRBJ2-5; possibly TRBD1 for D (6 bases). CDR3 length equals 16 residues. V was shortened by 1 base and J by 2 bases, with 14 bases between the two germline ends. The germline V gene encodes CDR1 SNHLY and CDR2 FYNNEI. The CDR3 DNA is TGTGCCAGCAGTGAAGGTGTTTGGGGACAACAAGAGACCCAGTACTTC. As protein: CASSEGVWGQQETQYF.

As DNA, the CDR3 is TGTGCCAGCAGTGGGCTACAGGCCTACACCTTC. Encoded protein: CASSGLQAYTF. This chain joins TRBV2 and TRBJ1-2; the D gene is possibly TRBD1 (5 bases). The CDR3 has 11 amino acids. V was cut by 4 bases and J by 10 bases, with 10 bases left in between. Germline lookup yields CDR1 SNHLY and CDR2 FYNNEI.

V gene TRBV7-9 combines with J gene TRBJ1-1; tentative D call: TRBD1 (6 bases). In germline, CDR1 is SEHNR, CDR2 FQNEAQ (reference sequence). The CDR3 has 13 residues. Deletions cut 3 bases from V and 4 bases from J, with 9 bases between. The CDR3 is CASSLGATTEAFF. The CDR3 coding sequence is TGTGCCAGCAGCTTGGGGGCTACCACTGAAGCTTTCTTT.

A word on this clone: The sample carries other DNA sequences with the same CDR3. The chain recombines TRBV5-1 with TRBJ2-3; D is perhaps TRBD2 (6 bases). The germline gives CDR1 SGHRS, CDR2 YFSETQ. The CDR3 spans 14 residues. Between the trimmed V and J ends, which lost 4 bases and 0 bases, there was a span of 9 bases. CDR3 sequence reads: CASSPGTSTDTQYF. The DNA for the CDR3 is TGCGCCAGCAGCCCCGGGACTAGCACAGATACGCAGTATTTT.

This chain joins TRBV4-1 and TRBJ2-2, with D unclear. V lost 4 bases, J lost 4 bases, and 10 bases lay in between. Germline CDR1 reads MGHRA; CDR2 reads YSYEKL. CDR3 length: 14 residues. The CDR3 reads CASSRLALTGELFF. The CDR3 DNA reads TGCGCCAGCAGCCGATTGGCACTCACCGGGGAGCTGTTTTTT.